Listed here are 18 T cell receptor beta chains from one sample, sequenced in a study of blood T cells in healthy people across ages. Sample-barcoded 5' priming and a J-beta primer mix drove a second PCR of about 6 to 12 cycles. In TCRdb, the 5' RACE reads were re-called with MiXCR into one record per CDR3 protein. Among about 750,000 distinct CDR3 sequences, around half were seen once, and the ten largest hold roughly 40%. The sample taken for sequencing was blood. All receptors derive from a man older than 75 in good health.

This clonotype has only a few counts. The chain employs TRBV20-1 and TRBJ2-1, with D hard to call. Per the germline V gene, CDR1 is DFQATT and CDR2 is SNEGSKA (reference sequence). This CDR3 contains 15 residues. Trimming stripped 3 bases from V and 4 bases from J, with 16 bases between. The CDR3 DNA follows: TGCAGTGCTAGCCCCGCGGTAGGCCTATACAATGAGCAGTTCTTC. This translates into CSASPAVGLYNEQFF.

DNA for the CDR3: TGTGCCAGCAGCCAGGGACTAGCGTTAAATGAGCAGTTCTTC. The encoded protein is CASSQGLALNEQFF. The rearrangement uses TRBV3-1 and TRBJ2-1; 10 bases are a match to TRBD2. Germline CDR1 is LGHDT and CDR2 is YNNKEL (reference sequence). J lost 7 bases, V lost 3 bases, and 3 bases had no gene match. There are 14 residues in the CDR3.

The chain employs TRBV30 and TRBJ2-3, with D perhaps matching TRBD2 (6 bases). V was trimmed by 3 bases and J by 14 bases, leaving 24 bases between them. The CDR3 runs 14 residues. Germline lookup yields CDR1 GTSNPN and CDR2 SVGIG (reference sequence). As DNA, the CDR3 is TGTGCCTGGAGAATTGGCGGGGAGCACAGATACGCGTATTTT. This translates into CAWRIGGEHRYAYF.

CDR3 sequence reads: CASSLRQGRKAFF. Written as DNA, the CDR3 is TGTGCCAGCAGTTTAAGACAAGGGAGAAAAGCTTTCTTT. The chain has TRBV12-3 or TRBV12-4 and TRBJ1-1; D not certain. V shed 2 bases and J shed 9 bases, with 13 bases lying between them. The CDR3 consists of 13 residues.

The V and J genes are TRBV9 and TRBJ1-2; D is ambiguous. The CDR3 sequence is 14 residues long. CDR1 and CDR2 (germline): SGDLS, YYNGEE. The germline V and J ends were trimmed by 4 bases and 6 bases, with 16 bases remaining between them. The CDR3 coding sequence is TGTGCCAGCAGCCAGAGGGCCGCCGGTGATGGCTACACCTTC. Its translation is CASSQRAAGDGYTF.

This clonotype has just a few counts. The DNA for the CDR3 is TGTGCCAGCAGCTTAGTCCCGGGACAGGGGAAGCATCAGCCCCAGCATTTT. Residues: CASSLVPGQGKHQPQHF. The chain combines TRBV7-2 with TRBJ1-5, with TRBD1 matching 10 bases. Germline V lookup: CDR1 SGHTA, CDR2 FQGNSA. This CDR3 has 17 residues. V gave up 1 base and J gave up 5 bases; unmatched junction bases: 8.

This clonotype appeared a single time. CDR3 in amino acids: CASSAGTSVHEQYF. Written as DNA, the CDR3 is TGCGCCAGCAGTGCCGGGACTAGCGTTCACGAGCAGTACTTC. The rearrangement links TRBV10-1 to TRBJ2-5; 10 bases map to TRBD2. The J call is in doubt because the DNA end fits TRBJ2-7 better. Germline CDR1 is WNHNN and CDR2 is SYGVQD (reference sequence). The CDR3 covers 14 residues.

This clonotype has a handful of counts. The chain couples TRBV12-3 or TRBV12-4 to TRBJ2-7; 9 positions match TRBD1. CDR3 length: 15 amino acids. The trim removed 6 bases at V and 2 bases at J, leaving 8 bases unmatched. CDR3 sequence reads: CASSSGGTGPYEQYF. The CDR3 region has the DNA TGTGCCAGCAGCAGCGGAGGGACAGGGCCCTACGAGCAGTACTTC.

This clonotype was found a few times. The chain couples TRBV28 to TRBJ2-4; D not resolved. The germline gives CDR1 MDHEN, CDR2 SYDVKM. The CDR3 has 11 residues. Trimming left V 8 bases short and J 7 bases short, with 9 bases between. CDR3 bases: TGTGCCAGCGCTGCCTCCAACATTCAGTACTTC. Translation gives CASAASNIQYF.

This chain uses TRBV29-1 with TRBJ2-1; 8 bases map to TRBD1. Germline assignment: CDR1 SQVTM and CDR2 ANQGSEA. V shed 4 bases and J 7 bases; nucleotides not matched to a gene: 3. The CDR3 has 12 amino acids. Here the CDR3 DNA reads TGCAGCGTTGTTCAGGGGGCAAATGAGCAGTTCTTC. Amino acids: CSVVQGANEQFF.

The rearrangement joins TRBV7-6 to TRBJ2-5, with 8 positions matching TRBD2. Trimming took 2 bases from V and 5 from J; bases not matched to a gene: 7. CDR1 and CDR2 (germline): SGHVS, FNYEAQ. The length of the CDR3 is 15 residues. This CDR3 reads CASSLISGRGETQYF. The CDR3, as DNA: TGTGCCAGCAGCTTAATCAGCGGGAGAGGGGAGACCCAGTACTTC. Based on the CDR3 plus reference TRBV7-6 and TRBJ2-5, the full variable domain is GAGVSQSPRYKVTKRGQDVALRCDPISGHVSLYWYRQALGQGPEFLTYFNYEAQQDKSGLPNDRFSAERPEGSISTLTIQRTEQRDSAMYRCASSLISGRGETQYFGPGTRLLVL.

This clonotype occurred a few times. The chain uses TRBV3-1 and TRBJ2-3; 11 bases fit TRBD2. Germline trimming cut 4 bases from V and 14 bases from J; bases unmatched to any gene: 20. The CDR3 consists of 17 residues. Germline V lookup: CDR1 LGHDT, CDR2 YNNKEL (reference sequence). The CDR3, as DNA: TGTGCCAGCAGCCTAAGCGGGACTAGCGGACAACACAGAGACGCGTATTTT. Translating it yields CASSLSGTSGQHRDAYF.

The rearrangement joins TRBV7-7 to TRBJ2-6, with D possibly being TRBD2 (5 bases). Germline CDR1 is SSHAT and CDR2 is FNYEAQ (reference sequence). Trimming pared 5 bases from V and 1 base from J, leaving 12 bases between. This CDR3 has 16 residues. Here the CDR3 DNA reads TGTGCCAGCAGCGACCGTGAGGGTTCTGGGGCCAACGTCCTGACTTTC. Encoded protein: CASSDREGSGANVLTF.

Notes on this clonotype: A read error may produce the germline difference seen at one junction end. The J gene is TRBJ1-1, the V gene TRBV9, with D perhaps matching TRBD1 (6 bases). The CDR3 consists of 15 residues. Germline V lookup: CDR1 SGDLS, CDR2 YYNGEE. The CDR3 is CASRVGWGQNTEAFF. CDR3 DNA sequence: TGTGCCAGCCGCGTAGGTTGGGGGCAGAACACTGAAGCTTTCTTT.

This clonotype occurred a few times. The V and J genes are TRBV12-3 or TRBV12-4 and TRBJ2-7, with D perhaps matching TRBD1 or TRBD2 (5 bases each). V lost 9 bases and J 6 bases, leaving 12 bases between the germline ends. The CDR3 is 11 residues long. As DNA, the CDR3 is TGTGCCAGTTCAGGGAGTCGCGAGCAGTACTTC. This codes for CASSGSREQYF.

This clonotype was seen a handful of times. CDR3 protein: CASSLSGATSGGEQFF. In nucleotides, the CDR3 is TGTGCCAGCAGCTTGTCAGGGGCTACCTCGGGGGGTGAGCAGTTCTTC. V usage is TRBV7-9 and J usage is TRBJ2-1; TRBD2 might be the D (7 bases). Between the trimmed V and J ends, which lost 3 bases and 9 bases, there was a span of 21 bases. CDR1 is SEHNR, CDR2 FQNEAQ, per germline (reference sequence). The CDR3 contains 16 residues.

This clonotype was seen only once. The genes are TRBV10-3 and TRBJ2-1; 13 nucleotides agree with TRBD2. The germline V gene encodes CDR1 ENHRY and CDR2 SYGVKD. The CDR3 spans 18 residues. Trimming cost V 1 base and J 7 bases; bases outside gene matches: 10. CDR3: CAISEYTRTSGSWNEQFF. The CDR3 DNA is TGTGCCATCAGTGAGTACACTAGGACTAGCGGGAGTTGGAATGAGCAGTTCTTC.

This rearrangement joins TRBV7-9 to TRBJ1-1, with D perhaps TRBD1 (5 bases). The CDR3 runs to 12 residues. V dropped 5 bases and J dropped 11 bases, with 15 bases sitting between them. Per the germline V gene, CDR1 is SEHNR and CDR2 is FQNEAQ (reference sequence). This chain's CDR3 is CASSLERGYAFF. The CDR3 nucleotides are TGTGCCAGCAGCCTAGAACGGGGGTACGCTTTCTTT. Variable domain in full (rest from reference TRBV7-9 and TRBJ1-1): DTGVSQNPRHKITKRGQNVTFRCDPISEHNRLYWYRQTLGQGPEFLTYFQNEAQLEKSRLLSDRFSAERPKGSFSTLEIQRTEQGDSAMYLCASSLERGYAFFGQGTRLTVV.